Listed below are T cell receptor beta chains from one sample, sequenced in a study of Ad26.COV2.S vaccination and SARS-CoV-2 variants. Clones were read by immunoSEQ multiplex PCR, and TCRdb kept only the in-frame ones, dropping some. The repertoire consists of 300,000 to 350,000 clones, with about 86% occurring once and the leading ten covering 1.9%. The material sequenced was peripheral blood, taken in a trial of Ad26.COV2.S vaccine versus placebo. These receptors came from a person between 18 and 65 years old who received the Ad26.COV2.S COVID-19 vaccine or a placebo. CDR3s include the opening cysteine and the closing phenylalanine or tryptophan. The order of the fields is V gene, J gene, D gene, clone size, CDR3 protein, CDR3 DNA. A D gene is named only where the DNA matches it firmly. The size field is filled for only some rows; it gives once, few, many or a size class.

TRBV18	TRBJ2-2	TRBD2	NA	CASSPYSGYTGELFF	TGTGCCAGCTCACCCTATAGCGGGTACACCGGGGAGCTGTTTTTT
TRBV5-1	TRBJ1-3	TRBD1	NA	CASSRDRQSGNTIYF	TGCGCCAGCAGCCGGGACAGGCAAAGTGGAAACACCATATATTTT
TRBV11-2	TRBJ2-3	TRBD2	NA	CASSLDQIERGRSGVTQYF	TGTGCCAGCAGCTTAGATCAGATCGAGCGGGGGAGAAGCGGAGTCACGCAGTATTTT
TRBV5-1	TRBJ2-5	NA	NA	CASSAGTSTRGETQYF	TGCGCCAGCAGCGCCGGGACTTCCACAAGAGGGGAGACCCAGTACTTC
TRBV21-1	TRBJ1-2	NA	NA	CASRGRYYGYTF	TGTGCCAGCAGGGGCCGATACTATGGCTACACCTTC
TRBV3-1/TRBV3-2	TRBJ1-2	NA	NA	CASSQDSRLGYTF	TGTGCCAGCAGCCAAGATTCGAGGCTAGGCTACACCTTC
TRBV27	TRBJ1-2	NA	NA	CASSFRGTFNYGYTF	TGTGCCAGCAGCTTTAGGGGGACCTTCAACTATGGCTACACCTTC
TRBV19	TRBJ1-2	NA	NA	CASSISTSQGQGYTF	TGTGCCAGTAGTATATCGACGTCACAGGGTCAAGGCTACACCTTC
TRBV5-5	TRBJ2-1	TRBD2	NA	CASSLGLAGGFTDEQFF	TGTGCCAGCAGCTTAGGACTAGCGGGGGGTTTTACCGATGAGCAGTTCTTC
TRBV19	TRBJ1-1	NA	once	CASRDTMNTEAFF	TGTGCCAGTAGGGACACCATGAACACTGAAGCTTTCTTT
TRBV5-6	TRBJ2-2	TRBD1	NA	CASSPRQGASGELFF	TGTGCCAGCAGCCCGAGACAGGGGGCATCCGGGGAGCTGTTTTTT
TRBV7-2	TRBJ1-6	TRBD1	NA	CASSLIPGGSSPLHF	TGTGCCAGCAGCTTAATACCAGGGGGTAGTTCACCCCTCCACTTT
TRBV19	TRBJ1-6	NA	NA	CASSIRYTPYNSPLHF	TGTGCCAGTAGTATTCGGTACACCCCTTATAATTCACCCCTCCACTTT
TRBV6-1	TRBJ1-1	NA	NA	CASSEQARTEAFF	TGTGCCAGCAGTGAACAGGCGAGGACTGAAGCTTTCTTT
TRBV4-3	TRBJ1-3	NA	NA	CASSQDGQDSGNTIYF	TGCGCCAGCAGCCAAGATGGGCAGGACTCTGGAAACACCATATATTTT
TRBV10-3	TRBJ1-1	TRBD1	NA	CATQGASNTEAFF	TGTGCCACACAGGGGGCCTCGAACACTGAAGCTTTCTTT
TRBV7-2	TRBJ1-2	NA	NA	CASSPAVPTRGYTF	TGTGCCAGCAGTCCGGCGGTTCCGACGCGGGGCTACACCTTC
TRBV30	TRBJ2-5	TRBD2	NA	CAWSVRLAVGETQYF	TGTGCCTGGAGTGTCCGACTAGCGGTCGGCGAGACCCAGTACTTC
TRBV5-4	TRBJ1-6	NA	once	CASSLWGLDNSPLHF	TGTGCCAGCAGCTTGTGGGGGCTGGATAATTCACCCCTCCACTTT
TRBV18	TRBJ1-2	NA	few	CASSPSQGIGYTF	TGTGCCAGCTCACCATCCCAGGGGATCGGCTACACCTTC
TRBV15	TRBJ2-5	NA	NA	CATSRAGDPQETQYF	TGTGCCACCAGCAGAGCAGGGGACCCCCAAGAGACCCAGTACTTC
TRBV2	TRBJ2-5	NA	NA	CASIAGSKETQYF	TGTGCCAGCATCGCCGGGTCCAAAGAGACCCAGTACTTC
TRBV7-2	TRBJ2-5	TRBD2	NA	CASSLVGSSGFETQYF	TGTGCCAGCAGCTTAGTAGGGTCTAGCGGGTTTGAGACCCAGTACTTC
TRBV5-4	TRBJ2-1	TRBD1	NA	CASSARTGPGLEQFF	TGTGCCAGCAGCGCCCGGACAGGGCCAGGGCTTGAGCAGTTCTTC
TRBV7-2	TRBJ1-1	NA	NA	CASSLAWERMNTEAFF	TGTGCCAGCAGCTTAGCTTGGGAGAGGATGAACACTGAAGCTTTCTTT
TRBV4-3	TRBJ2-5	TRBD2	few	CASSQELGGGETQYF	TGCGCCAGCAGCCAAGAACTCGGGGGGGGAGAGACCCAGTACTTC
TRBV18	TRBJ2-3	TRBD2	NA	CASSRQGLRTGTDTQYF	TGTGCCAGCTCGCGCCAGGGACTAAGAACCGGCACAGATACGCAGTATTTT
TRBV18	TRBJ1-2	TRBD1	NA	CASSPTGLGNYGYTF	TGTGCCAGCTCACCGACAGGGCTGGGTAACTATGGCTACACCTTC
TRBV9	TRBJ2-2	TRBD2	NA	CASSVALAGTATGELFF	TGTGCCAGCAGCGTAGCTCTAGCGGGAACGGCCACCGGGGAGCTGTTTTTT
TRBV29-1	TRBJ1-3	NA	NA	CSGREPGTGNTIYF	TGCAGCGGCAGGGAACCTGGTACGGGCAACACCATATATTTT
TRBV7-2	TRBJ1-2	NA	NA	CASSLAEYNYGYTF	TGTGCCAGCAGCTTGGCCGAGTATAACTATGGCTACACCTTC
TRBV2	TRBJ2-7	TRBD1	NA	CASRDRGEQYF	TGTGCCAGCAGGGACAGGGGCGAGCAGTACTTC
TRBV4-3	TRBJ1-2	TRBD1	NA	CASSLRTGATYSYTF	TGCGCCAGCAGCCTACGGACAGGGGCGACCTATAGCTACACCTTC
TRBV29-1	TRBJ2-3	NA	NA	CSVEGLWGPTDTQYF	TGCAGCGTTGAAGGATTATGGGGACCCACAGATACGCAGTATTTT
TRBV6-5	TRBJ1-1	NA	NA	CASSSKMNTEAFF	TGTGCCAGCAGTTCCAAGATGAACACTGAAGCTTTCTTT
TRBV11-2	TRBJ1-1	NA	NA	CASSSSPARVRLGGTEAFF	TGTGCCAGCAGCTCGTCCCCTGCTCGTGTTCGGTTGGGGGGCACTGAAGCTTTCTTT
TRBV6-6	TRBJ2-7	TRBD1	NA	CASSHRQGWDEQYF	TGTGCCAGCAGCCACAGACAGGGGTGGGACGAGCAGTACTTC
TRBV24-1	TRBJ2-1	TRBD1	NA	CATSKSGQGSYNEQFF	TGTGCCACCAGTAAGAGCGGACAGGGGTCCTACAATGAGCAGTTCTTC
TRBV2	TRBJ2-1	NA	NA	CASIPQTINNEQFF	TGTGCCAGCATCCCGCAGACCATTAACAATGAGCAGTTCTTC
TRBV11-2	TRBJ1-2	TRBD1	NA	CASSPDRGWYGYTF	TGTGCCAGCAGCCCCGACAGGGGGTGGTATGGCTACACCTTC
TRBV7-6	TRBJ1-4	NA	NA	CASSRDVGPGEKLFF	TGTGCCAGCAGCAGGGACGTGGGACCGGGGGAAAAACTGTTTTTT
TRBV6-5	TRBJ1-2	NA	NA	CASSWRPEPNYGYTF	TGTGCCAGCAGTTGGCGCCCCGAACCTAACTATGGCTACACCTTC
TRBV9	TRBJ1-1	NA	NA	CASQRGEMNTEAFF	TGTGCCAGCCAGCGGGGAGAGATGAACACTGAAGCTTTCTTT
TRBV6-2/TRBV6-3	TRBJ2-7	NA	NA	CASSRDNSRSYEQYF	TGTGCCAGCAGCAGGGACAACTCGAGGTCCTACGAGCAGTACTTC
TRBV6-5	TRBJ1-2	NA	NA	CASRDTRYGYTF	TGTGCCAGCAGGGACACGAGATATGGCTACACCTTC
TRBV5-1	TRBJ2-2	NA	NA	CASGPQAGATGELFF	TGCGCCAGCGGCCCCCAGGCGGGGGCCACCGGGGAGCTGTTTTTT
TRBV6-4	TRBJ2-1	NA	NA	CASSAVGLDYNEQFF	TGTGCCAGCAGTGCTGTAGGATTGGATTACAATGAGCAGTTCTTC
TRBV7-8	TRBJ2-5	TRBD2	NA	CASSVIRAGFRVQETQYF	TGTGCCAGCAGCGTCATCCGAGCGGGGTTCCGTGTCCAAGAGACCCAGTACTTC
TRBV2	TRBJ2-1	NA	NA	CASSESRVYNEQFF	TGTGCCAGCAGTGAAAGTCGGGTGTACAATGAGCAGTTCTTC
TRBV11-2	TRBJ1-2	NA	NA	CASSLDLGYTF	TGTGCCAGCAGCTTAGATCTTGGCTACACCTTC
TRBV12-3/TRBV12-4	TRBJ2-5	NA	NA	CASSSGVRETQYF	TGTGCCAGCAGTTCAGGGGTTAGGGAGACCCAGTACTTC
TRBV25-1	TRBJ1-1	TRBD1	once	CASSENPRGLLNTEAFF	TGTGCCAGCAGTGAGAACCCCAGGGGGCTCTTGAACACTGAAGCTTTCTTT
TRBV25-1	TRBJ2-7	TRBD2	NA	CASSHGGEGYEQYF	TGTGCCAGCAGTCACGGGGGGGAAGGCTACGAGCAGTACTTC
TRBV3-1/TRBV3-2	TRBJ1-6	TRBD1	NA	CASTSGQGGNSPLHF	TGTGCCAGCACCTCCGGACAGGGTGGAAATTCACCCCTCCACTTT
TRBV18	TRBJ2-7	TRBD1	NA	CASSAGRTGPYEQYF	TGTGCCAGCTCAGCCGGTCGGACAGGTCCCTACGAGCAGTACTTC
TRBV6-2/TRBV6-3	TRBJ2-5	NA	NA	CASSYSEGALGVRLETQYF	TGTGCCAGCAGTTACTCGGAGGGGGCCCTGGGCGTAAGGTTAGAGACCCAGTACTTC